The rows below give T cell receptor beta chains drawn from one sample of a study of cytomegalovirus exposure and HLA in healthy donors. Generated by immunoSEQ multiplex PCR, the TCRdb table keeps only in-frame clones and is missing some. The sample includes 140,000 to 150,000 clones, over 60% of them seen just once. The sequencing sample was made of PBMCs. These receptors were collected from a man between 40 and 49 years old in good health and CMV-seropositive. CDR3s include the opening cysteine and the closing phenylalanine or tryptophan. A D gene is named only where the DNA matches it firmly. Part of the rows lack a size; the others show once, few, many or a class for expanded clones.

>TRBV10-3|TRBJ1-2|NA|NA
TGTGCCATCGGAGACGCGACAGCCAATAACTATGGCTACACCTTC
CAIGDATANNYGYTF
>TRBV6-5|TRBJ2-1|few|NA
TGTGCCAGCAGTACTTTAGCGTGGGAGTTTAATGAGCAGTTCTTC
CASSTLAWEFNEQFF
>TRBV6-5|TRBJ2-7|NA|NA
TGTGCCAGCAGTTACTCGGGCCTTGGCTCCTACGAGCAGTACTTC
CASSYSGLGSYEQYF
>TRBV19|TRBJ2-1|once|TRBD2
TGTGCCAGTACCCTAGCGGGCTTTAACAATGAGCAGTTCTTC
CASTLAGFNNEQFF
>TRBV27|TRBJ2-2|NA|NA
TGTGCCAGCAGTTTTAACTGGAACACCGGGGAGCTGTTTTTT
CASSFNWNTGELFF
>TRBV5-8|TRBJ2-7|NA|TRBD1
TGTGCCAGCAGCTTGGCGCCAGGGGGTACCTACGAGCAGTACTTC
CASSLAPGGTYEQYF
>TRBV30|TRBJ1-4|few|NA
TGTGCCTGGAGCTTCTTCTCAGAAGCGGGTAATGAAAAACTGTTTTTT
CAWSFFSEAGNEKLFF
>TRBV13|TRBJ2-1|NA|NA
TGTGCCAGCAGCTTAAGGGACTTCAATGAGCAGTTCTTC
CASSLRDFNEQFF
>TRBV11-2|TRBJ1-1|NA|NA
TGTGCCAGCAGCTTCAGTGAGAACACTGAAGCTTTCTTT
CASSFSENTEAFF
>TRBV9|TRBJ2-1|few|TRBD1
TGTGCCAGCAGCGTAGGACAGGGGGTAAATGAGCAGTTCTTC
CASSVGQGVNEQFF